This T cell receptor beta chain stems from a study of T cells in Graves' hyperthyroidism and ophthalmopathy. RNA transcripts were the template for amplifying TCR beta CDR3 regions. HTBI primers were employed in a first-round RT-PCR of the TCR CDR3. TCRdb redid the calling of the multiplex PCR reads with MiXCR, one entry per CDR3 protein. This sample has hundreds of thousands of distinct CDR3 sequences, with 12% to 15% found just once. Trimming cost V 1 base and J 1 base, with 11 bases left between them. The CDR3 loop spans 16 amino acids. The germline V gene has CDR1 SGHDN and CDR2 FVKESK. Patients were excluded for uncontrolled infection, other autoimmune disease, pregnancy or lactation.

The source is a woman between 18 and 30 years old with Graves' hyperthyroidism. This chain joins TRBV14 and TRBJ2-1; TRBD2 might be the D (5 bases). The sequenced material came from blood. CDR3 region: CASSQGGSGSYNEQFF. CDR3 DNA sequence: TGTGCCAGCAGCCAAGGAGGGAGCGGTTCCTACAATGAGCAGTTCTTC.